This record looks at one T cell receptor (beta chain) sequence and its context. Libraries were prepared by immunoSEQ multiplex PCR; TCRdb keeps only in-frame clonotypes and omits some of them. Of hundreds of thousands of clones in the sample, around 90% are singletons; the top ten hold about 1.5%. The data were taken from a study of Ad26.COV2.S vaccination and SARS-CoV-2 variants. CDR1 is SEHNR and CDR2 is FQNEAQ in the germline V gene (reference sequence). The CDR3 consists of 14 residues. V shed 2 bases, J shed 2 bases, and the junction held 2 bases outside the gene matches. The treatment: around 19 received Ad26.COV2.S at low or high dose, single or two shots; 5 received placebo; per-sample allocation not given. Collection of samples fell on day 63 after the first vaccine or placebo injection.

The V and J genes are TRBV7-9 and TRBJ2-5, with 7 bases identical to TRBD1. The clonotype comes from a person between 18 and 65 years old who received the Ad26.COV2.S COVID-19 vaccine or a placebo. Material: peripheral blood, obtained in a trial of Ad26.COV2.S vaccine versus placebo. The CDR3 reads CASSLQQGQETQYF. The DNA of the CDR3 is TGTGCCAGCAGCTTACAACAGGGGCAAGAGACCCAGTACTTC.